Listed here are 28 T cell receptor beta chains from one sample, sequenced in a study of T cell repertoires in cytomegalovirus infection. TCRdb re-analysed the reads in MiXCR, keeping a single row per CDR3 protein. The table lists about 530,000 distinct CDR3 sequences, approximately 26% of them singletons. Sequencing used PBMCs. The receptors originated from a human donor in good health (CMV status not recorded). Some clones in this sample may be carry-over from other donors' samples.

The CDR3 sequence is CASSEEAGGVTDTQYF. The CDR3 bases are TGTGCCAGCAGTGAAGAGGCAGGGGGCGTCACAGATACGCAGTATTTT. The J gene is TRBJ2-3, the V gene TRBV2; 8 bases line up with TRBD1. CDR1 is SNHLY, CDR2 FYNNEI, per germline. With V trimmed by 1 base and J by 2 bases, 5 bases remained unmatched. The CDR3 runs to 16 residues.

The chain links TRBV4-2 to TRBJ1-2, with D unclear. The V end lost 1 base, the J end lost 0 bases, and 12 bases lay between the germline ends. Germline V gene data show CDR1 as LGHNA and CDR2 as YNFKEQ. The CDR3 covers 16 residues. CDR3 in amino acids: CASSQVSPEPNYGYTF. In DNA, the CDR3 is TGTGCCAGCAGCCAAGTATCACCGGAGCCTAACTATGGCTACACCTTC.

This clonotype has ten or more counts. This chain connects TRBV7-2 to TRBJ1-5; unclear D gene. Per the germline V gene, CDR1 is SGHTA and CDR2 is FQGNSA. The CDR3 runs to 19 residues. V was pared by 6 bases and J by 0 bases, with 24 bases between. For the CDR3, the DNA is TGTGCCAGCAGTCTCAACCAAAAAATATGGAGAGATAGCAATCAGCCCCAGCATTTT. Translating it yields CASSLNQKIWRDSNQPQHF.

The CDR3 loop reads CASSSRQAGQFF. In DNA form, the CDR3 reads TGTGCCAGCAGCTCAAGACAGGCTGGGCAGTTCTTC. The genes are TRBV12-3 or TRBV12-4 and TRBJ2-1; a possible D gene is TRBD1 (6 bases). The CDR3 length is 12 residues. V was trimmed by 6 bases and J by 12 bases, leaving 15 bases between them.

The chain is built from TRBV24-1 and TRBJ1-5; maybe TRBD1 (5 bases). Between the trimmed V and J ends, which lost 3 bases and 9 bases, there was a span of 8 bases. CDR3 length: 12 amino acids. CDR1 is KGHDR and CDR2 is SFDVKD in the germline V gene. The CDR3 nucleotides read TGTGCCACCAGTGATAGGGGTCGGCCCCAGCATTTT. This translates into CATSDRGRPQHF.

This clonotype came up a few times. This chain links TRBV7-2 with TRBJ2-7, with a possible D match to TRBD1 (6 bases). This CDR3 region has 16 residues. Germline V gene data show CDR1 as SGHTA and CDR2 as FQGNSA. The germline V and J ends were trimmed by 1 base and 2 bases, with 15 bases remaining between them. CDR3 nucleotides: TGTGCCAGCAGCTTAGGAGGGGCTCAGGGGACCTACGAGCAGTACTTC. Amino acid sequence: CASSLGGAQGTYEQYF.

This clonotype was observed at least ten times. V is TRBV7-2 and J is TRBJ2-1; TRBD2 aligns across 7 bases. In germline, CDR1 is SGHTA, CDR2 FQGNSA. The CDR3 loop spans 15 amino acids. J was trimmed by 6 bases and V by 5 bases; bases with no gene match: 10. The chain's CDR3 is CASSLSGTTGNEQFF. CDR3 in DNA: TGTGCCAGCAGCCTCAGCGGGACCACCGGCAATGAGCAGTTCTTC. Based on the CDR3 plus reference TRBV7-2 and TRBJ2-1, the full variable domain is GAGVSQSPSNKVTEKGKDVELRCDPISGHTALYWYRQSLGQGLEFLIYFQGNSAPDKSGLPSDRFSAERTGGSVSTLTIQRTQQEDSAVYLCASSLSGTTGNEQFFGPGTRLTVL.

The rearrangement joins TRBV12-5 to TRBJ2-1; 7 bases fit TRBD1. The CDR3 extends over 14 amino acids. Germline V lookup: CDR1 LGHNT, CDR2 FRNRAP. CDR3 protein: CAGARDSPRDEQFF. CDR3 in DNA: TGTGCCGGTGCCCGGGACAGCCCAAGGGATGAGCAGTTCTTC.

This chain uses TRBV29-1 with TRBJ2-6; D remains unclear. The CDR3 is 14 amino acids. The germline V gene has CDR1 SQVTM and CDR2 ANQGSEA. Trimming shortened V by 3 bases and J by 4 bases, and 10 bases separated the two germline ends. For the CDR3, the DNA is TGCAGCGTTGAGGACCCACCGGGGGCCAACGTCCTGACTTTC. Translating gives CSVEDPPGANVLTF.

This clonotype has ten or more counts. The chain is built from TRBV7-2 and TRBJ1-3; 9 nucleotides line up with TRBD1. With V trimmed by 4 bases and J by 2 bases, 6 bases remained unmatched. This CDR3 is built from 16 residues. The germline gives CDR1 SGHTA, CDR2 FQGNSA. The CDR3 DNA follows: TGTGCCAGCAGCTGGGGACAGGGAGAGCCTGGAAACACCATATATTTT. Translating gives CASSWGQGEPGNTIYF.

CDR3 region: CASRPTLTRQPQHF. CDR3 nucleotides: TGTGCCAGCAGGCCGACATTAACGCGGCAGCCCCAGCATTTT. The V call is TRBV28, the J call TRBJ1-5; no definite D call. V lost 6 bases and J lost 7, with 16 bases in between. In germline, CDR1 is MDHEN, CDR2 SYDVKM. This CDR3 is built from 14 residues.

This chain joins TRBV27 and TRBJ1-5; D ambiguous. Germline assignment: CDR1 MNHEY and CDR2 SMNVEV (reference sequence). The length of the CDR3 is 15 residues. V dropped 5 bases and J dropped 0 bases, with 11 bases sitting between them. The CDR3 loop is CASSPPGYSNQPQHF. The CDR3, as DNA: TGTGCCAGCAGTCCACCGGGGTATAGCAATCAGCCCCAGCATTTT.

The chain is built from TRBV10-3 and TRBJ2-7; D uncertain. The CDR3 consists of 13 residues. Trimming took 2 bases from V and 2 from J, leaving 7 bases between them. Germline lookup yields CDR1 ENHRY and CDR2 SYGVKD. The CDR3 DNA reads as TGTGCCATCAGTGAGAGGGATACCTACGAGCAGTACTTC. Its protein product is CAISERDTYEQYF.

The chain couples TRBV7-9 to TRBJ2-7; 8 bases agree with TRBD2. This CDR3 is 13 amino acids long. The germline CDR1 and CDR2 sequences are SEHNR and FQNEAQ (reference sequence). As DNA, the CDR3 is TGTGGAAGCTTAGGCCCCCGGGGGGGCGAGCAGTACTTC. Protein product: CGSLGPRGGEQYF. The full variable domain, completed using reference TRBV7-9 and TRBJ2-7, is DTGVSQNPRHKITKRGQNVTFRCDPISEHNRLYWYRQTLGQGPEFLTYFQNEAQLEKSRLLSDRFSAERPKGSFSTLEIQRTEQGDSAMYLCGSLGPRGGEQYFGPGTRLTVT.

The chain couples TRBV29-1 to TRBJ2-5; D perhaps matches TRBD2 (6 bases). CDR1 is SQVTM, CDR2 ANQGSEA, per germline. The CDR3 consists of 12 residues. V dropped 7 bases and J dropped 2 bases, with 11 bases sitting between them. CDR3 sequence (DNA): TGCAGCGCAACCGGGAGACAAGAGACCCAGTACTTC. Protein: CSATGRQETQYF.

This clonotype was seen at least ten times. V and J are TRBV7-8 and TRBJ2-7, with no clear D. Germline CDR1 reads SGHVS; CDR2 reads FQNEAQ. CDR3 size: 13 residues. With 5 bases removed from V and 3 bases from J, the gap between germline ends came to 11 bases. The CDR3 loop is CASSTDYLYEQYF. The DNA for the CDR3 is TGTGCCAGCAGCACGGATTATCTCTACGAGCAGTACTTC.

Of note for this clonotype: A read error may be the cause here, since a much bigger clone is one base away. This chain joins TRBV7-8 and TRBJ2-1, with 13 bases identical to TRBD2. The V gene's germline CDR1 is SGHVS and CDR2 FQNEAQ. The CDR3 loop spans 16 amino acids. J was trimmed by 9 bases and V by 4 bases; bases with no gene match: 9. This chain's CDR3 is CASSCGLAGERGEQFF. The CDR3 nucleotides read TGTGCCAGCAGCTGCGGACTAGCGGGAGAGAGAGGTGAGCAGTTCTTC.

This clonotype appeared a few times. The chain uses TRBV11-2 and TRBJ2-3; no clear D gene. This CDR3 region has 16 residues. Trimming removed 1 base at V and 4 bases at J, with 15 bases between. Germline V gene lookup returns CDR1 SGHAT and CDR2 FQNNGV. The CDR3 region is CASSLAHLGFPDTQYF. For the CDR3, the DNA is TGTGCCAGCAGCTTAGCCCATCTTGGTTTCCCAGATACGCAGTATTTT. Full variable domain (remainder filled in from reference TRBV11-2 and TRBJ2-3): EAGVAQSPRYKIIEKRQSVAFWCNPISGHATLYWYQQILGQGPKLLIQFQNNGVVDDSQLPKDRFSAERLKGVDSTLKIQPAKLEDSAVYLCASSLAHLGFPDTQYFGPGTRLTVL.

This clonotype was seen at least ten times. The chain links TRBV7-2 to TRBJ2-5, with D perhaps assigned TRBD1 or TRBD2 (5 bases each). This CDR3 is 14 amino acids long. Germline values: CDR1 SGHTA, CDR2 FQGNSA. The V end lost 6 bases, the J end lost 2 bases, and 13 bases lay between the germline ends. The CDR3 loop is CASRPGTAQETQYF. Here the CDR3 DNA reads TGTGCCAGCAGACCCGGGACGGCACAAGAGACCCAGTACTTC.

This clonotype appeared a few times. This chain uses TRBV30 with TRBJ1-5; a possible D gene is TRBD1 (6 bases). The CDR3 has 13 residues. V was clipped by 1 base and J by 4 bases, with 8 bases between them. Per germline, CDR1 GTSNPN and CDR2 SVGIG (reference sequence). The CDR3: CAWSGGLNQPQHF. CDR3 nucleotides: TGTGCCTGGAGTGGGGGGCTGAATCAGCCCCAGCATTTT. The full variable domain, rest sourced from reference TRBV30 and TRBJ1-5, is SQTIHQWPATLVQPVGSPLSLECTVEGTSNPNLYWYRQAAGRGLQLLFYSVGIGQISSEVPQNLSASRPQDRQFILSSKKLLLSDSGFYLCAWSGGLNQPQHFGDGTRLSIL.

This clonotype was seen repeatedly, ten times or more. CDR3 residues: CASSLVGTPNTEAFF. The DNA for the CDR3 is TGTGCCAGCAGCTTAGTTGGGACCCCGAACACTGAAGCTTTCTTT. The chain links TRBV11-2 to TRBJ1-1; TRBD1 is a possible D gene (5 bases). CDR3 length: 15 residues. V was clipped by 1 base and J by 1 base, with 10 bases between them. Looked up from germline, CDR1 is SGHAT and CDR2 is FQNNGV.

The table lists this clonotype with a few counts. The J gene is TRBJ2-1, the V gene TRBV11-1, with D unclear. The CDR3 has 14 residues. Between the trimmed V and J ends, which lost 3 bases and 2 bases, there was a span of 8 bases. Germline V lookup: CDR1 SGHAT, CDR2 FQDESV (reference sequence). The CDR3 spells CASSFNGAYNEQFF. The DNA for the CDR3 is TGTGCCAGCAGCTTTAACGGAGCCTACAATGAGCAGTTCTTC.

Many counts were recorded for this clonotype. The chain joins TRBV7-2 to TRBJ1-4; 7 bases map to TRBD1. J was trimmed by 8 bases and V by 5 bases; bases with no gene match: 8. This CDR3 has 14 residues. Germline CDR1 reads SGHTA; CDR2 reads FQGNSA. This CDR3 reads CASSPRQGQEKLFF. Here the CDR3 DNA reads TGTGCCAGCAGCCCTCGACAGGGACAAGAAAAACTGTTTTTT. The full variable domain, completed using reference TRBV7-2 and TRBJ1-4, is GAGVSQSPSNKVTEKGKDVELRCDPISGHTALYWYRQSLGQGLEFLIYFQGNSAPDKSGLPSDRFSAERTGGSVSTLTIQRTQQEDSAVYLCASSPRQGQEKLFFGSGTQLSVL.

For the CDR3, the DNA is TGTGCCAGCAGTGATTATGGGGCGGACTCTGGAAACACCATATATTTT. This encodes CASSDYGADSGNTIYF. The chain is built from TRBV2 and TRBJ1-3; perhaps TRBD1 as D (5 bases). The CDR3 runs to 16 residues. The germline CDR1 and CDR2 sequences are SNHLY and FYNNEI. With 3 bases removed from V and 0 bases from J, the gap between germline ends came to 12 bases.

This clonotype showed up just a few times. This chain joins TRBV28 and TRBJ1-5, with D possibly matching TRBD1 (5 bases). The germline gives CDR1 MDHEN, CDR2 SYDVKM. V was clipped by 7 bases and J by 0 bases, with 19 bases between them. This CDR3 is built from 17 residues. In nucleotides, the CDR3 is TGTGCCAGCACCCCCGGGGGTTCTGAAGGTAGCAATCAGCCCCAGCATTTT. It is translated as CASTPGGSEGSNQPQHF.

This clonotype was seen a handful of times. CDR3 protein: CATRLARDTQYF. The DNA of the CDR3 is TGTGCCACCAGACTGGCACGGGATACGCAGTATTTT. The rearrangement uses TRBV6-6 and TRBJ2-3, with D uncertain. CDR3 length: 12 amino acids. The germline V gene has CDR1 MNHNY and CDR2 SVGAGI (reference sequence). V lost 10 bases, J lost 6 bases, and 14 bases lay in between.

This clonotype was observed at least ten times. The chain combines TRBV28 with TRBJ2-7; possibly TRBD1 for D (5 bases). The CDR3 is made up of 13 amino acids. CDR1 and CDR2 (germline): MDHEN, SYDVKM. V dropped 6 bases and J dropped 0 bases, with 9 bases sitting between them. CDR3 DNA: TGTGCCAGCAGCTTAGACAGCTCCTACGAGCAGTACTTC. Translation: CASSLDSSYEQYF.

The V call is TRBV6-2 or TRBV6-3, the J call TRBJ2-7; D unresolved. Trimming left V 2 bases short and J 0 bases short, with 11 bases between. Germline CDR1 reads MNHEY; CDR2 reads SVGEGT. This CDR3 spans 15 amino acids. The CDR3: CASSYDGSNSYEQYV. The CDR3 DNA follows: TGTGCCAGCAGTTACGACGGTAGCAACTCCTACGAGCAGTACGTC.